Listed here are 29 T cell receptor beta chains from one sample, sequenced in a study of cytomegalovirus exposure and HLA in healthy donors. TCRdb's table, derived via immunoSEQ multiplex PCR, lists solely in-frame clones and lacks some. The sample lists 80,000 to 100,000 clones; under 95% were seen once. The sequenced material came from PBMCs. All receptors derive from a man aged 30-40 years in good health and CMV-seronegative.

This chain connects TRBV28 to TRBJ1-3; unclear D gene. The CDR3 contains 14 residues. Trimming removed 10 bases at V and 4 bases at J, with 17 bases between. Looked up from germline, CDR1 is MDHEN and CDR2 is SYDVKM. The CDR3 nucleotides are TGTGCCACGGAGGAACAGAACATCGGAAACACCATATATTTT. As protein: CATEEQNIGNTIYF.

V and J are TRBV5-6 and TRBJ2-7, with 7 bases lining up with TRBD1. Looked up from germline, CDR1 is SGHDT and CDR2 is YYEEEE. J gave up 0 bases and V 0 bases, and 9 bases lay outside the gene matches. The CDR3 covers 17 residues. CDR3 nucleotides: TGTGCCAGCAGCTTGGATAGGGGCAGGGGGAGCTCCTACGAGCAGTACTTC. Translating it yields CASSLDRGRGSSYEQYF.

The chain is built from TRBV21-1 and TRBJ2-7; the table's D gene call, TRBD1, was not cross checked with the DNA. TRBV21-1 is noted as a pseudogene. The length of the CDR3 is 16 residues. In DNA, the CDR3 is TGTGCCAGCAGCAAACCTTTACAGGGGGTCACCTACGAGCAGTACTTC. Its translation is CASSKPLQGVTYEQYF.

The chain carries TRBV9 and TRBJ1-4; 11 nucleotides match TRBD1. Germline V gives CDR1 SGDLS, CDR2 YYNGEE. The CDR3 runs 17 residues. Trimming at V came to 4 bases and at J to 3 bases, leaving 8 bases not matched to a gene. The CDR3, as DNA: TGTGCCAGCAGCAAGGAAGGACAGGGGGCTTCTAATGAAAAACTGTTTTTT. It codes for CASSKEGQGASNEKLFF. Using reference TRBV9 and TRBJ1-4 for the parts outside the CDR3, the full variable domain is DSGVTQTPKHLITATGQRVTLRCSPRSGDLSVYWYQQSLDQGLQFLIQYYNGEERAKGNILERFSAQQFPDLHSELNLSSLELGDSALYFCASSKEGQGASNEKLFFGSGTQLSVL.

The V call is TRBV6-1, the J call TRBJ2-5; possibly TRBD1 for D (5 bases). This CDR3 spans 13 amino acids. CDR1 and CDR2 (germline): MNHNS, SASEGT. V was pared by 6 bases and J by 2 bases, with 10 bases between. This CDR3 is CASSQGGQETQYF. CDR3 sequence (DNA): TGTGCCAGCAGCCAGGGCGGACAAGAGACCCAGTACTTC.

The genes are TRBV28 and TRBJ2-7, with D perhaps TRBD2 (5 bases). Trimming pared 10 bases from V and 6 bases from J, leaving 13 bases between. Germline V CDR1 and CDR2: MDHEN, SYDVKM. The CDR3 loop spans 11 amino acids. This chain's CDR3 is CATLVGVEQYF. DNA for the CDR3: TGTGCCACTCTAGTCGGGGTCGAGCAGTACTTC.

The rearrangement joins TRBV11-2 to TRBJ1-4; a weak D match, TRBD1 (6 bases). The CDR3 consists of 12 residues. Deletions cut 5 bases from V and 8 bases from J, with 9 bases between. Germline CDR1 reads SGHAT; CDR2 reads FQNNGV. Here the CDR3 reads CASSQGQEKLFF. The CDR3 DNA sequence: TGTGCCAGCAGCCAGGGGCAAGAAAAACTGTTTTTT.

V is TRBV6-1 and J is TRBJ1-5, with 7 nucleotides matching TRBD1. The CDR3 length is 15 residues. With 6 bases clipped from V and 1 base from J, the junction kept 6 bases outside the gene matches. From germline, CDR1 is MNHNS and CDR2 SASEGT. The CDR3 sequence: CASRTGTASNQPQHF. The CDR3 nucleotides read TGTGCCAGCAGGACCGGGACAGCAAGCAATCAGCCCCAGCATTTT.

The J gene is TRBJ2-3, the V gene TRBV7-3, with TRBD1 matching 12 bases. V shed 1 base and J 1 base; nucleotides not matched to a gene: 12. In germline, CDR1 is SGHTA, CDR2 FQGTGA. The CDR3 runs to 20 residues. Here the CDR3 DNA reads TGTGCCAGCAGCTTAAAGGGGACAGGGGGCCCTGAGGAGGGCACAGATACGCAGTATTTT. It encodes CASSLKGTGGPEEGTDTQYF.

The rearrangement joins TRBV2 to TRBJ1-2; 9 bases fit TRBD1. V lost 3 bases to trimming and J lost 4 bases; unmatched junction nucleotides: 3. The germline V gene has CDR1 SNHLY and CDR2 FYNNEI. This CDR3 contains 14 residues. The CDR3 nucleotides are TGTGCCAGCAGTGAGGACAGGGGAACCTATGGCTACACCTTC. Translating it yields CASSEDRGTYGYTF. The full variable domain, its missing parts supplied by reference TRBV2 and TRBJ1-2, is EPEVTQTPSHQVTQMGQEVILRCVPISNHLYFYWYRQILGQKVEFLVSFYNNEISEKSEIFDDQFSVERPDGSNFTLKIRSTKLEDSAMYFCASSEDRGTYGYTFGSGTRLTVV.

This chain's CDR3 is CASSPPGHSSGNTIYF. The CDR3 DNA follows: TGTGCCAGCTCACCACCAGGACACAGCTCTGGAAACACCATATATTTT. V is TRBV18 and J is TRBJ1-3; possibly TRBD1 for D (5 bases). The CDR3 runs to 16 residues. Trimming removed 0 bases at V and 0 bases at J, with 9 bases between. Per the germline V gene, CDR1 is KGHSH and CDR2 is LQKENI. Combining the CDR3 with reference TRBV18 and TRBJ1-3 gives the whole variable domain NAGVMQNPRHLVRRRGQEARLRCSPMKGHSHVYWYRQLPEEGLKFMVYLQKENIIDESGMPKERFSAEFPKEGPSILRIQQVVRGDSAAYFCASSPPGHSSGNTIYFGEGSWLTVV.

The chain employs TRBV4-1 and TRBJ1-1, with D tentatively TRBD1 (5 bases). V gave up 0 bases and J gave up 4 bases, with 12 bases separating them. Germline lookup yields CDR1 MGHRA and CDR2 YSYEKL. The CDR3 extends over 15 amino acids. CDR3 bases: TGCGCCAGCAGCCAAGATTGGGGGGATCTCACTGAAGCTTTCTTT. It is translated as CASSQDWGDLTEAFF.

V gene TRBV27 combines with J gene TRBJ1-3, with D tentatively TRBD1 (5 bases). Trimming cost V 6 bases and J 0 bases, with 9 bases left between them. The CDR3 sequence is 14 residues long. Germline lookup yields CDR1 MNHEY and CDR2 SMNVEV (reference sequence). The CDR3 spells CASRPGVSGNTIYF. CDR3 coding DNA: TGTGCCAGCAGGCCGGGGGTCTCTGGAAACACCATATATTTT.

By its share, this clone is medium-sized. The chain combines TRBV28 with TRBJ1-1; unclear D gene. The CDR3 extends over 14 amino acids. Germline CDR1 and CDR2: MDHEN and SYDVKM. V was shortened by 6 bases and J by 4 bases, with 15 bases between the two germline ends. This CDR3 is CASRVPGGSTEAFF. As DNA, the CDR3 is TGTGCCAGCAGAGTTCCTGGAGGAAGCACTGAAGCTTTCTTT. Filled out from reference TRBV28 and TRBJ1-1, the complete variable domain reads DVKVTQSSRYLVKRTGEKVFLECVQDMDHENMFWYRQDPGLGLRLIYFSYDVKMKEKGDIPEGYSVSREKKERFSLILESASTNQTSMYLCASRVPGGSTEAFFGQGTRLTVV.

The chain uses TRBV2 and TRBJ2-3; 8 bases match TRBD1. CDR3 length: 14 amino acids. Trimming at V came to 8 bases and at J to 4 bases, leaving 8 bases not matched to a gene. CDR1 and CDR2 from the germline V gene are SNHLY and FYNNEI. The DNA of the CDR3 is TGTGCCAGCCGGGGACAGGTCAGTTCAGATACGCAGTATTTT. It yields the protein CASRGQVSSDTQYF.

The chain carries TRBV19 and TRBJ1-4, with D perhaps TRBD1 (5 bases). The CDR3 totals 13 residues. V was shortened by 10 bases and J by 4 bases, with 13 bases between the two germline ends. Germline CDR1 reads LNHDA; CDR2 reads SQIVND (reference sequence). CDR3 region: CATADGGNEKLFF. The DNA of the CDR3 is TGTGCCACCGCGGACGGGGGTAATGAAAAACTGTTTTTT.

The chain joins TRBV30 to TRBJ2-1; 14 bases align to TRBD2. The CDR3 spans 15 residues. J lost 10 bases, V lost 1 base, and 6 bases had no gene match. The germline CDR1 and CDR2 sequences are GTSNPN and SVGIG (reference sequence). The CDR3 spells CAWSALGTSGSEQFF. Here the CDR3 DNA reads TGTGCCTGGAGTGCCCTCGGGACTAGCGGGAGCGAGCAGTTCTTC.

The V and J genes are TRBV6-1 and TRBJ2-3; TRBD2 matches at 11 bases. The germline V gene encodes CDR1 MNHNS and CDR2 SASEGT. This CDR3 region has 15 residues. V gave up 10 bases and J gave up 4 bases; unmatched junction bases: 10. CDR3 in amino acids: CAIDRLAGGSDTQYF. CDR3 nucleotides: TGTGCCATCGATAGGCTAGCGGGAGGATCAGATACGCAGTATTTT.

V is TRBV2 and J is TRBJ1-6; D gene unclear. This CDR3 has 13 amino acids. Germline lookup yields CDR1 SNHLY and CDR2 FYNNEI. Trimming cost V 11 bases and J 7 bases, with 15 bases left between them. The chain's CDR3 is CAGMEMGNSPLHF. CDR3 bases: TGTGCCGGTATGGAAATGGGCAATTCACCCCTCCACTTT.

This rearrangement joins TRBV19 to TRBJ2-5; D is unresolved. The CDR3 is 13 amino acids. Germline lookup yields CDR1 LNHDA and CDR2 SQIVND (reference sequence). The germline V and J ends were trimmed by 3 bases and 3 bases, with 8 bases remaining between them. CDR3 nucleotide sequence: TGTGCCAGTAGTATTGAGGCAGAAGAGACCCAGTACTTC. Encoded protein: CASSIEAEETQYF. The full variable domain, in which reference TRBV19 and TRBJ2-5 provide the parts outside the CDR3, is DGGITQSPKYLFRKEGQNVTLSCEQNLNHDAMYWYRQDPGQGLRLIYYSQIVNDFQKGDIAEGYSVSREKKESFPLTVTSAQKNPTAFYLCASSIEAEETQYFGPGTRLLVL.

V is TRBV6-6 and J is TRBJ2-7; 8 bases are a match to TRBD2. V shed 6 bases, J shed 2 bases, and the junction held 6 bases outside the gene matches. CDR1 and CDR2 (germline): MNHNY, SVGAGI (reference sequence). The CDR3 is 14 residues long. CDR3 loop: CASSQAGAPYEQYF. CDR3 nucleotide sequence: TGTGCCAGCAGCCAAGCGGGAGCACCCTACGAGCAGTACTTC.

V usage is TRBV27 and J usage is TRBJ1-1; no firm D call. The CDR3 sequence is 13 residues long. CDR1 and CDR2 (germline): MNHEY, SMNVEV (reference sequence). V was trimmed by 3 bases and J by 2 bases, leaving 7 bases between them. The CDR3 spells CASSLSRNTEAFF. The CDR3 DNA follows: TGTGCCAGCAGTTTGTCCAGAAACACTGAAGCTTTCTTT.

In DNA, the CDR3 is TGTGCCAGCAGCCAAGGGTTCAGGGTCATGGAGACTGAAGCTTTCTTT. Protein sequence: CASSQGFRVMETEAFF. V gene TRBV14 combines with J gene TRBJ1-1, with a weak D call TRBD1 (5 bases). V lost 1 base to trimming and J lost 5 bases, with 17 bases between them. Germline assignment: CDR1 SGHDN and CDR2 FVKESK. This CDR3 spans 16 amino acids.

This clone has a single count. The CDR3 here is CASSQEILSGHLYF. The CDR3 DNA reads TGTGCCAGCAGCCAAGAGATACTCTCGGGACACCTGTACTTC. The V call is TRBV14, the J call TRBJ2-5; tentative D call: TRBD1 (6 bases). V dropped 0 bases and J dropped 13 bases, with 18 bases sitting between them. The germline gives CDR1 SGHDN, CDR2 FVKESK. The CDR3 has 14 residues. Drawing the rest from reference TRBV14 and TRBJ2-5, the complete variable domain is EAGVTQFPSHSVIEKGQTVTLRCDPISGHDNLYWYRRVMGKEIKFLLHFVKESKQDESGMPNNRFLAERTGGTYSTLKVQPAELEDSGVYFCASSQEILSGHLYFGPGTRLLVL.

This clone was counted between two and nine times. The chain has TRBV11-2 and TRBJ2-3, with D maybe TRBD2 (6 bases). CDR1 SGHAT and CDR2 FQNNGV come from the germline V gene. V was trimmed by 5 bases and J by 2 bases, leaving 14 bases between them. The CDR3 is 15 amino acids. CDR3 nucleotides: TGTGCCAGCAGCCTTATAGCGGATTCCACAGATACGCAGTATTTT. It encodes CASSLIADSTDTQYF.

The genes are TRBV6-1 and TRBJ2-7; 7 positions match TRBD1. In germline, CDR1 is MNHNS, CDR2 SASEGT. This CDR3 comprises 14 residues. Losses at the gene ends were 7 bases for V and 2 bases for J; bases not matched to a gene: 8. The CDR3 loop reads CASTLTGLTYEQYF. The CDR3 nucleotides are TGTGCCAGCACCCTGACAGGGTTAACCTACGAGCAGTACTTC.

V gene TRBV28 combines with J gene TRBJ1-1; D not certain. This CDR3 is 13 amino acids long. V gave up 8 bases and J gave up 4 bases, with 14 bases separating them. Germline loops: CDR1 MDHEN, CDR2 SYDVKM. CDR3 region: CASRSPSATEAFF. The CDR3 DNA sequence: TGTGCCAGCCGGAGCCCCTCGGCCACTGAAGCTTTCTTT. Full variable domain (remainder filled in from reference TRBV28 and TRBJ1-1): DVKVTQSSRYLVKRTGEKVFLECVQDMDHENMFWYRQDPGLGLRLIYFSYDVKMKEKGDIPEGYSVSREKKERFSLILESASTNQTSMYLCASRSPSATEAFFGQGTRLTVV.

The gene calls are TRBV28 and TRBJ2-7; a possible D gene is TRBD1 (5 bases). V shed 6 bases and J shed 6 bases, with 12 bases lying between them. Germline V gene lookup returns CDR1 MDHEN and CDR2 SYDVKM. CDR3 length: 12 amino acids. The CDR3 sequence is CASSQPGREQYF. Here the CDR3 DNA reads TGTGCCAGCAGCCAACCAGGGCGCGAGCAGTACTTC.

The chain is built from TRBV11-3 and TRBJ2-7, with 8 bases that match TRBD1. The CDR3 has 17 residues. V was clipped by 3 bases and J by 3 bases; unmatched bases: 13. The germline V gene has CDR1 SGHNT and CDR2 YENEEA. This chain's CDR3 is CASSFSLRQQGVYEQYF. CDR3 sequence (DNA): TGTGCCAGCAGCTTTAGCCTTAGGCAACAGGGGGTCTACGAGCAGTACTTC.